A single sample is the source of the 30 T cell receptor beta chains below, sequenced in a study of cytomegalovirus exposure and HLA in healthy donors. Vbeta (60) and Jbeta (13) primers were used in the PCR. Profiling relied on immunoSEQ multiplex PCR, and the TCRdb table lists in-frame clones only, not all of them. This table has under 200,000 clones, 80% to 90% appearing once. Sequenced input: PBMCs. All receptors come from a man in his late teens or twenties in good health and CMV-seronegative.

The rearrangement links TRBV19 to TRBJ2-7; 7 bases map to TRBD1. The germline V gene encodes CDR1 LNHDA and CDR2 SQIVND (reference sequence). V dropped 0 bases and J dropped 3; count of bases not matched to a gene: 5. CDR3 length equals 15 residues. CDR3 loop: CASSIDTGDLYEQYF. The CDR3 DNA follows: TGTGCCAGTAGTATAGATACAGGGGATCTCTACGAGCAGTACTTC. The entire variable domain, with the rest obtained from reference TRBV19 and TRBJ2-7, is as follows: DGGITQSPKYLFRKEGQNVTLSCEQNLNHDAMYWYRQDPGQGLRLIYYSQIVNDFQKGDIAEGYSVSREKKESFPLTVTSAQKNPTAFYLCASSIDTGDLYEQYFGPGTRLTVT.

The chain has TRBV19 and TRBJ2-7; 8 nucleotides line up with TRBD2. Trimming at V came to 8 bases and at J to 5 bases, leaving 11 bases not matched to a gene. CDR3 length: 14 amino acids. Germline loops: CDR1 LNHDA, CDR2 SQIVND (reference sequence). This CDR3 is CASGGGSPAHEQYF. In DNA form, the CDR3 reads TGTGCCAGTGGCGGGGGGTCCCCGGCCCACGAGCAGTACTTC. The whole variable domain, remainder taken from reference TRBV19 and TRBJ2-7, is DGGITQSPKYLFRKEGQNVTLSCEQNLNHDAMYWYRQDPGQGLRLIYYSQIVNDFQKGDIAEGYSVSREKKESFPLTVTSAQKNPTAFYLCASGGGSPAHEQYFGPGTRLTVT.

The chain is built from TRBV28 and TRBJ1-5; 7 nucleotides match TRBD1. V dropped 5 bases and J dropped 3; count of bases not matched to a gene: 10. This CDR3 comprises 16 residues. Per germline, CDR1 MDHEN and CDR2 SYDVKM. CDR3 nucleotides: TGTGCCAGCAGTCATTCCGGGACAGCTTACAATCAGCCCCAGCATTTT. This encodes CASSHSGTAYNQPQHF.

The chain's CDR3 is CASSAEGLTFSYNEQFF. As DNA, the CDR3 is TGTGCCAGCAGTGCCGAGGGACTTACCTTCTCCTACAATGAGCAGTTCTTC. The V call is TRBV2, the J call TRBJ2-1; D is possibly TRBD2 (6 bases). Germline V lookup: CDR1 SNHLY, CDR2 FYNNEI. The CDR3 runs to 17 residues. The V end was cut by 4 bases, the J end by 0 bases, with 16 bases between.

The gene calls are TRBV27 and TRBJ2-7, with D perhaps matching TRBD2 (6 bases). The CDR3 runs to 14 residues. From germline, CDR1 is MNHEY and CDR2 SMNVEV (reference sequence). Trimming removed 1 base from V and 3 bases from J, with 10 bases in between. DNA for the CDR3: TGTGCCAGCAGTTTATGGGGGGATGACTACGAGCAGTACTTC. Amino acid sequence: CASSLWGDDYEQYF.

The CDR3 region is CASSFRWSRYVLNTEAFF. CDR3 bases: TGTGCCAGCAGCTTCCGGTGGAGCCGGTACGTGCTGAACACTGAAGCTTTCTTT. The chain carries TRBV11-2 and TRBJ1-1; D is unresolved. V was trimmed by 3 bases and J by 0 bases, leaving 20 bases between them. The CDR3 has 18 residues. Germline CDR1 reads SGHAT; CDR2 reads FQNNGV.

V usage is TRBV15 and J usage is TRBJ2-5; 8 bases are a match to TRBD2. CDR1 is LNHNV and CDR2 is YYDKDF in the germline V gene (reference sequence). The CDR3 has 16 residues. The V gene end was trimmed by 4 bases and the J gene end by 7 bases; junction bases not matched to a gene: 14. The CDR3 reads CATSKGDLAGPGTQYF. The CDR3 coding sequence is TGTGCCACCAGCAAAGGGGACCTAGCGGGCCCAGGGACCCAGTACTTC.

This clone has only a few counts. V is TRBV5-6 and J is TRBJ1-2; TRBD1 matches at 7 bases. The junction had 6 bases not matched to a gene; V was cut back by 4 bases and J by 3 bases. Looked up from germline, CDR1 is SGHDT and CDR2 is YYEEEE. The CDR3 loop spans 14 amino acids. CDR3 sequence (DNA): TGTGCCAGCAGCCGAGGGACAGTTGACTATGGCTACACCTTC. This sequence encodes CASSRGTVDYGYTF.

CDR3 coding DNA: TGTGCCATCAGCCCCCAGGAGGGCACAGATACGCAGTATTTT. It translates to CAISPQEGTDTQYF. The chain uses TRBV10-3 and TRBJ2-3, with D possibly being TRBD2 (5 bases). Germline V gene lookup returns CDR1 ENHRY and CDR2 SYGVKD. With 6 bases removed from V and 1 base from J, the gap between germline ends came to 11 bases. The CDR3 is made up of 14 amino acids.

This sequence joins TRBV11-1 and TRBJ2-1, with 12 nucleotides matching TRBD1. V shed 5 bases, J shed 4 bases, and the junction held 15 bases outside the gene matches. This CDR3 region has 19 residues. Germline CDR1 reads SGHAT; CDR2 reads FQDESV (reference sequence). The CDR3 is CASSKPAGTGGAGYNEQFF. In DNA form, the CDR3 reads TGTGCCAGCAGCAAACCGGCAGGGACAGGGGGCGCCGGGTACAATGAGCAGTTCTTC. Full variable domain (missing parts from reference TRBV11-1 and TRBJ2-1): EAEVAQSPRYKITEKSQAVAFWCDPISGHATLYWYRQILGQGPELLVQFQDESVVDDSQLPKDRFSAERLKGVDSTLKIQPAELGDSAMYLCASSKPAGTGGAGYNEQFFGPGTRLTVL.

The chain couples TRBV2 to TRBJ1-2; TRBD1 matches at 9 bases. Per the germline V gene, CDR1 is SNHLY and CDR2 is FYNNEI. V was pared by 8 bases and J by 4 bases, with 5 bases of the junction left unmatched. This CDR3 region has 13 residues. The CDR3 region is CASGGTGTYGYTF. In nucleotides, the CDR3 is TGTGCCAGCGGGGGGACAGGGACCTATGGCTACACCTTC.

This chain connects TRBV11-3 to TRBJ2-7, with 7 bases fitting TRBD1. Germline lookup yields CDR1 SGHNT and CDR2 YENEEA. Trimming removed 4 bases from V and 3 bases from J; junction bases left unmatched: 18. The CDR3 contains 18 residues. CDR3 sequence (DNA): TGTGCCAGCAGCTCGCTTAGCACCCCCGGGACAGCTAACTACGAGCAGTACTTC. Amino acids: CASSSLSTPGTANYEQYF.

This clone is a singleton in its sample. The rearrangement links TRBV9 to TRBJ2-1, with D maybe TRBD2 (5 bases). This CDR3 comprises 12 residues. V lost 3 bases to trimming and J lost 7 bases, with 8 bases between them. Germline assignment: CDR1 SGDLS and CDR2 YYNGEE. The CDR3 loop is CASSALANEQFF. DNA of the CDR3: TGTGCCAGCAGCGCCCTAGCTAATGAGCAGTTCTTC.

The rearrangement uses TRBV18 and TRBJ1-3; TRBD1 aligns across 7 bases. Germline CDR1 reads KGHSH; CDR2 reads LQKENI. The J segment lost 5 bases and the V segment lost 5 bases, leaving 3 bases of the junction unmatched. CDR3 length equals 13 residues. DNA for the CDR3: TGTGCCAGCTCATTGGGACAGCGAAACACCATATATTTT. It encodes CASSLGQRNTIYF.

The chain uses TRBV7-3 and TRBJ2-7; 8 nucleotides align to TRBD2. V lost 5 bases, J lost 5 bases, and 5 bases stayed unmatched. The CDR3 is 13 amino acids. Germline V gives CDR1 SGHTA, CDR2 FQGTGA. Here the CDR3 DNA reads TGTGCCAGCAGCCCCAGCGGGAGCCACGAGCAGTACTTC. Protein: CASSPSGSHEQYF. The entire variable domain, with the rest obtained from reference TRBV7-3 and TRBJ2-7, is as follows: GAGVSQTPSNKVTEKGKYVELRCDPISGHTALYWYRQSLGQGPEFLIYFQGTGAADDSGLPNDRFFAVRPEGSVSTLKIQRTERGDSAVYLCASSPSGSHEQYFGPGTRLTVT.

This chain links TRBV11-3 with TRBJ2-3; 14 bases align to TRBD2. This CDR3 has 15 residues. The germline V gene has CDR1 SGHNT and CDR2 YENEEA. Trimming removed 5 bases from V and 5 bases from J; junction bases left unmatched: 3. For the CDR3, the DNA is TGTGCCAGCAGCCTGACTAGCGGGAGGGAAGATACGCAGTATTTT. This sequence encodes CASSLTSGREDTQYF. Full variable domain (missing parts from reference TRBV11-3 and TRBJ2-3): EAGVVQSPRYKIIEKKQPVAFWCNPISGHNTLYWYLQNLGQGPELLIRYENEEAVDDSQLPKDRFSAERLKGVDSTLKIQPAELGDSAVYLCASSLTSGREDTQYFGPGTRLTVL.

This clone has only a few counts. The genes are TRBV11-3 and TRBJ1-1, with D possibly being TRBD1 (5 bases). CDR3 length: 13 residues. Looked up from germline, CDR1 is SGHNT and CDR2 is YENEEA. V gave up 3 bases and J gave up 6 bases, with 11 bases separating them. Here the CDR3 DNA reads TGTGCCAGCAGCTTGCGGGGGGGGGCTGAAGCTTTCTTT. Its translation: CASSLRGGAEAFF. Using reference TRBV11-3 and TRBJ1-1 for the parts outside the CDR3, the full variable domain is EAGVVQSPRYKIIEKKQPVAFWCNPISGHNTLYWYLQNLGQGPELLIRYENEEAVDDSQLPKDRFSAERLKGVDSTLKIQPAELGDSAVYLCASSLRGGAEAFFGQGTRLTVV.

In its sample, this clone was seen a few times. V is TRBV2 and J is TRBJ2-5; a possible D gene is TRBD1 (5 bases). The J call may be in error: the DNA end matches TRBJ2-7 better. CDR3 length: 11 residues. CDR1 and CDR2 (germline): SNHLY, FYNNEI. CDR3 region: CASSGQSEQYF. The CDR3 DNA is TGTGCCAGCAGTGGACAGAGCGAGCAGTACTTC.

The chain employs TRBV6-5 and TRBJ2-1; no clear D gene. Germline CDR1 is MNHEY and CDR2 is SVGAGI. V was trimmed by 6 bases and J by 4 bases, leaving 10 bases between them. The CDR3 is made up of 13 amino acids. The CDR3 bases are TGTGCCAGCAGGTCCGGAGCGTACAATGAGCAGTTCTTC. Amino acids: CASRSGAYNEQFF.

The chain is built from TRBV4-2 and TRBJ1-3; weak D call: TRBD1 (6 bases). Germline V gene data show CDR1 as LGHNA and CDR2 as YNFKEQ. V was shortened by 4 bases and J by 0 bases, with 16 bases between the two germline ends. This CDR3 has 17 amino acids. The CDR3 DNA reads as TGTGCCAGCAGCCGAGTCAGGGGTGGCAACTCTGGAAACACCATATATTTT. Its protein product is CASSRVRGGNSGNTIYF.

The J gene is TRBJ2-7, the V gene TRBV7-6, with 7 bases aligning to TRBD1. This CDR3 contains 12 residues. Germline CDR1 reads SGHVS; CDR2 reads FNYEAQ. J gave up 5 bases and V 4 bases, and 2 bases lay outside the gene matches. CDR3 in amino acids: CASSSQGDEQYF. The CDR3 nucleotides read TGTGCCAGCAGCTCCCAGGGGGACGAGCAGTACTTC.

The chain employs TRBV19 and TRBJ2-5, with a weak D call TRBD2 (5 bases). Per germline, CDR1 LNHDA and CDR2 SQIVND (reference sequence). The germline V and J ends were trimmed by 5 bases and 2 bases, with 12 bases remaining between them. The CDR3 consists of 14 residues. DNA of the CDR3: TGTGCCAGTAGTGTAGGACTTGTGCAAGAGACCCAGTACTTC. As protein: CASSVGLVQETQYF.

The V gene is TRBV9, the J gene TRBJ1-2, with 10 bases lining up with TRBD1. CDR3 length equals 17 residues. Per germline, CDR1 SGDLS and CDR2 YYNGEE. With V trimmed by 4 bases and J by 4 bases, 13 bases remained unmatched. CDR3 nucleotides: TGTGCCAGCAGCCTAGGCCGGGACAGGGGCTTTTCCTATGGCTACACCTTC. Its protein is CASSLGRDRGFSYGYTF.

The gene calls are TRBV7-9 and TRBJ2-5, with TRBD2 identical over 16 bases. The CDR3 covers 17 residues. J lost 1 base, V lost 5 bases, and 4 bases had no gene match. Germline values: CDR1 SEHNR, CDR2 FQNEAQ (reference sequence). The CDR3 DNA follows: TGTGCCAGCAGCCCGGGACTAGCGGGGGGGAGCCAAGAGACCCAGTACTTC. Protein product: CASSPGLAGGSQETQYF.

V and J are TRBV6-5 and TRBJ1-2, with D possibly matching TRBD1 (5 bases). Trimming took off 5 bases at V and 1 base at J, with 14 bases between the two ends. CDR3 length: 15 amino acids. CDR1 MNHEY and CDR2 SVGAGI come from the germline V gene. Here the CDR3 reads CASSGGGRYNYGYTF. CDR3 DNA: TGTGCCAGCAGTGGGGGGGGACGGTATAACTATGGCTACACCTTC.

J is TRBJ2-1 and V is TRBV6-5, with 8 bases aligning to TRBD2. CDR1 MNHEY and CDR2 SVGAGI come from the germline V gene. The CDR3 is 15 amino acids. V lost 6 bases and J lost 4; bases outside the gene matches: 8. CDR3 nucleotides: TGTGCCAGCAGAGGCGGGGGGTTTCGGTACAATGAGCAGTTCTTC. Residues: CASRGGGFRYNEQFF.

V gene TRBV28 combines with J gene TRBJ1-6, with 7 bases lining up with TRBD1. CDR3 length equals 16 residues. With 6 bases clipped from V and 7 bases from J, the junction kept 12 bases outside the gene matches. Germline lookup yields CDR1 MDHEN and CDR2 SYDVKM. In DNA, the CDR3 is TGTGCCAGCAGCGGCTGGGGAACAGGGGAAAATTCACCCCTCCACTTT. As protein: CASSGWGTGENSPLHF.

This clone was counted only a few times. The V and J genes are TRBV25-1 and TRBJ1-1, with a tentative D call TRBD1 (5 bases). The CDR3 contains 13 residues. V was clipped by 2 bases and J by 2 bases, with 6 bases between them. The V gene's germline CDR1 is MGHDK and CDR2 SYGVNS. CDR3 sequence (DNA): TGTGCCAGCAGTGAACAGGGTAACACTGAAGCTTTCTTT. Translated: CASSEQGNTEAFF.

This clone was observed a single time. This chain links TRBV5-4 with TRBJ2-7; 11 bases agree with TRBD1. The CDR3 covers 15 residues. CDR1 is SGHNT, CDR2 YYREEE, per germline (reference sequence). The V and J ends lost 0 bases and 9 bases, in that order; junction bases with no gene match: 8. As DNA, the CDR3 is TGTGCCAGCAGCTTGGGCGGGACAGGGGGTAACGGGCAGTACTTC. Translated, it gives CASSLGGTGGNGQYF.

The CDR3 coding sequence is TGTGCCTGGAGGGGGACAGGGAACACTGAAGCTTTCTTT. This gives the protein CAWRGTGNTEAFF. The chain recombines TRBV30 with TRBJ1-1, with TRBD1 identical over 8 bases. V gave up 3 bases and J gave up 1 base; unmatched junction bases: 1. The CDR3 runs to 13 residues. Germline lookup yields CDR1 GTSNPN and CDR2 SVGIG (reference sequence).